Following are 13 T cell receptor beta chains from one sample sequenced in a study of blood T cell repertoires in COVID-19 (dated by TCRdb to 2018 to 2020). The library was made by the immunoSEQ multiplex PCR assay. Entries here come from immuneACCESS through TCRdb and include only in-frame sequences with V and J called. Some clones fail to appear in such tables; in the studies checked, an unresolved V gene covers under half of the shortfall, and the cause of the remainder is unknown. The sample has roughly 200,000 clones on record, approximately 80% of them singletons. The ten largest make up 15% to 20% of the sample. The sequenced sample consisted of peripheral blood. Every receptor here comes from a human donor in a cohort sampled during active COVID-19.

This clone appeared once. The chain has TRBV28 and TRBJ2-5; 8 bases agree with TRBD2. Germline-derived CDR1 and CDR2 are MDHEN and SYDVKM. V dropped 8 bases and J dropped 1; count of bases not matched to a gene: 9. The CDR3 length is 15 residues. CDR3 loop: CASHRPSGLQETQYF. The CDR3 DNA follows: TGTGCCAGCCACCGCCCTAGCGGGCTCCAAGAGACCCAGTACTTC.

Remarks on this clone: Other nucleotide sequences in the sample specify the same CDR3. The chain carries TRBV5-1 and TRBJ1-2, with 7 nucleotides matching TRBD1. With V trimmed by 4 bases and J by 5 bases, 5 bases remained unmatched. The germline V gene has CDR1 SGHRS and CDR2 YFSETQ. This CDR3 is built from 13 residues. The CDR3 loop reads CASSPGQDYGYTF. In DNA, the CDR3 is TGCGCCAGCAGCCCCGGACAGGATTATGGCTACACCTTC.

The V and J genes are TRBV11-1 and TRBJ1-2; possibly TRBD1 for D (5 bases). Trimming cost V 1 base and J 4 bases, with 7 bases left between them. This CDR3 is built from 13 residues. Germline lookup yields CDR1 SGHAT and CDR2 FQDESV (reference sequence). CDR3 coding DNA: TGTGCCAGCAGCTTAGGACAGCGCTATGGCTACACCTTC. Its protein is CASSLGQRYGYTF.

CDR3 sequence (DNA): TGTGCCAGCACGGACAGCTACACCGGGGAGCTGTTTTTT. It specifies CASTDSYTGELFF. The chain joins TRBV28 to TRBJ2-2; a weak D match, TRBD1 (6 bases). V lost 7 bases, J lost 3 bases, and 9 bases lay in between. The CDR3 runs to 13 residues. The germline CDR1 and CDR2 sequences are MDHEN and SYDVKM.

Only a few counts were recorded for this clone. This sequence joins TRBV19 and TRBJ2-3; D not certain. The germline V and J ends were trimmed by 7 bases and 0 bases, with 8 bases remaining between them. Germline CDR1 and CDR2: LNHDA and SQIVND (reference sequence). The CDR3 runs to 13 residues. The CDR3 protein is CASNGGSTDTQYF. In DNA, the CDR3 is TGTGCCAGTAATGGCGGTAGCACAGATACGCAGTATTTT.

The V call is TRBV5-4, the J call TRBJ2-7, with 10 bases that match TRBD2. V shed 6 bases and J 2 bases; nucleotides not matched to a gene: 2. The CDR3 spans 13 residues. Germline V gene data show CDR1 as SGHNT and CDR2 as YYREEE (reference sequence). DNA of the CDR3: TGTGCCAGCAACCTAGCGGGAGCCTACGAGCAGTACTTC. Protein sequence: CASNLAGAYEQYF.

V is TRBV6-6 and J is TRBJ1-2, with 10 positions matching TRBD1. Germline V lookup: CDR1 MNHNY, CDR2 SVGAGI (reference sequence). The V segment lost 6 bases and the J segment 3 bases; nucleotides outside the gene matches: 4. The CDR3 runs 14 residues. The DNA of the CDR3 is TGTGCCAGCAGATCCGGGACAGGGGACTATGGCTACACCTTC. This encodes CASRSGTGDYGYTF.

This clone has only a few counts. The rearrangement uses TRBV2 and TRBJ2-7; 7 bases fit TRBD1. With V trimmed by 2 bases and J by 12 bases, 16 bases remained unmatched. Per germline, CDR1 SNHLY and CDR2 FYNNEI. This CDR3 spans 15 amino acids. CDR3: CASSESYHGTAEAYF. The DNA of the CDR3 is TGTGCCAGCAGTGAATCTTATCACGGGACAGCCGAGGCGTACTTC.

In this sample, this clone turned up once. The CDR3 DNA is TGTGCCAGCAGCCAAGATTCGACTACGGGCAATGAGCAGTTCTTC. This gives the protein CASSQDSTTGNEQFF. J is TRBJ2-1 and V is TRBV3-1 (or the pseudogene TRBV3-2); tentative D call: TRBD2 (5 bases). V lost 0 bases and J lost 6, with 12 bases in between. Per germline, CDR1 LGHDT and CDR2 YNNKEL (reference sequence). The CDR3 runs 15 residues.

This clone was detected only a few times. The chain couples TRBV7-6 to TRBJ1-1; 8 nucleotides align to TRBD1. The CDR3 runs to 16 residues. The ends lost 7 bases at V and 0 bases at J; junction bases unmatched: 10. Germline V gene lookup returns CDR1 SGHVS and CDR2 FNYEAQ. Here the CDR3 DNA reads TGTGCCAGCACCGCAAATCCGGGACAGGTGAACACTGAAGCTTTCTTT. Its protein product is CASTANPGQVNTEAFF. The full variable domain, completed using reference TRBV7-6 and TRBJ1-1, is GAGVSQSPRYKVTKRGQDVALRCDPISGHVSLYWYRQALGQGPEFLTYFNYEAQQDKSGLPNDRFSAERPEGSISTLTIQRTEQRDSAMYRCASTANPGQVNTEAFFGQGTRLTVV.

J is TRBJ2-2 and V is TRBV2, with 7 nucleotides matching TRBD2. The CDR3 covers 15 residues. In germline, CDR1 is SNHLY, CDR2 FYNNEI. The V segment lost 7 bases and the J segment 4 bases; nucleotides outside the gene matches: 9. The CDR3 DNA sequence: TGTGCCAGCATGCGGCAGGGAGGGTCCACCGGGGAGCTGTTTTTT. This translates into CASMRQGGSTGELFF.

The chain has TRBV11-2 and TRBJ2-5; D remains unclear. Trimming cost V 5 bases and J 4 bases, with 11 bases left between them. CDR3 length: 13 residues. The germline V gene has CDR1 SGHAT and CDR2 FQNNGV. The CDR3 DNA follows: TGTGCCAGCAGCGAGCTGCGGATAGAGACCCAGTACTTC. It specifies CASSELRIETQYF.

The rearrangement links TRBV6-1 to TRBJ2-3, with 9 bases identical to TRBD2. There are 15 residues in the CDR3. The V gene end was trimmed by 2 bases and the J gene end by 6 bases; junction bases not matched to a gene: 6. Germline CDR1 MNHNS, CDR2 SASEGT. The CDR3 here is CASSEPAGGRDTQYF. CDR3 DNA sequence: TGTGCCAGCAGTGAACCGGCGGGGGGGCGGGATACGCAGTATTTT.